The T cell receptor (beta chain) described here comes from a study of shared clonotypes between healthy human individuals. Judged by abundance, this clone is large. Its target is unknown. Positive CCR7 selection of CD45RO-negative cells yielded the naive CD8 cells, and terminally differentiated effector memory CD45RA+ cells were excluded. Per germline, CDR1 LNHNV and CDR2 YYDKDF (reference sequence). The ends were cut back, 9 bases at V and 0 bases at J, with 9 bases in the middle. This CDR3 is built from 12 residues. Only in-frame clones appear in the TCRdb table, and some are missing; sequencing was by immunoSEQ multiplex PCR. The data show roughly 2,000,000 clones, about 95% seen once. General study findings and limits: The study generally estimated greater richness for naive than memory subsets. Lower generation probabilities were found for non-shared clonotypes than for those shared by all four donors. The small donor group covered limited genetic and exposure diversity.

V gene TRBV15 combines with J gene TRBJ2-7, with a tentative D call TRBD1 (6 bases). The sequenced material came from naive CD8+ T cells sorted from blood. The clonotype originates from a man aged 18 to 35 in good health. DNA for the CDR3: TGTGCCACGGCGGACAGCTCCTACGAGCAGTACTTC. It is translated as CATADSSYEQYF.